Following are 16 T cell receptor beta chains from one sample sequenced in a study of early T cells in non-severe SARS-CoV-2 infection. TCRdb reprocessed the 5' RACE reads with MiXCR, giving one entry per CDR3 protein. The repertoire holds more than 95,000 distinct CDR3 sequences, about 15% seen once, with just over 20% in the top ten. The material sequenced was whole blood. The receptor source for this set is an adult who was a healthcare worker with PCR-confirmed SARS-CoV-2 infection or an uninfected control (not recorded which).

This chain joins TRBV1 and TRBJ1-1; the listed D gene, TRBD1, was not tested against the DNA. TRBV1 is annotated as a pseudogene. The CDR3 is 18 amino acids. CDR3 in amino acids: CTSSQGPQGGLMNTEAFF. The DNA for the CDR3 is TGCACCAGCAGCCAAGGCCCACAGGGGGGATTGATGAACACTGAAGCTTTCTTT.

The sample holds a few counts of this clonotype. The V and J genes are TRBV6-7 and TRBJ2-1; D is undetermined. TRBV6-7 counts as an open reading frame of uncertain function. This CDR3 spans 11 amino acids. Trimming cost V 0 bases and J 10 bases, with 4 bases left between them. The CDR3 DNA follows: TGTGCCAGCAGTTACTCAAGGGAGCAGTTCTTC. Amino acid sequence: CASSYSREQFF.

This clonotype was observed a handful of times. The chain combines TRBV30 with TRBJ1-6, with a possible D match to TRBD1 (5 bases). This CDR3 contains 12 residues. Trimming stripped 5 bases from V and 6 bases from J, with 8 bases between. Germline values: CDR1 GTSNPN, CDR2 SVGIG (reference sequence). CDR3 bases: TGTGCCTGGTGGAGGGGTAATTCACCCCTCCACTTT. It encodes CAWWRGNSPLHF. Based on the CDR3 plus reference TRBV30 and TRBJ1-6, the full variable domain is SQTIHQWPATLVQPVGSPLSLECTVEGTSNPNLYWYRQAAGRGLQLLFYSVGIGQISSEVPQNLSASRPQDRQFILSSKKLLLSDSGFYLCAWWRGNSPLHFGNGTRLTVT.

In its sample, this clonotype was seen a few times. The chain recombines TRBV7-9 with TRBJ2-5; D not resolved. Germline V gene sequence: CDR1 SEHNR, CDR2 FQNEAQ (reference sequence). Trimming left V 2 bases short and J 5 bases short, with 9 bases between. The CDR3 is 13 residues long. CDR3: CASSLTGMETQYF. Here the CDR3 DNA reads TGTGCCAGCAGCTTAACCGGAATGGAGACCCAGTACTTC.

Note on this clonotype: An end of the junction does not agree with germline; a read error may underlie this. CDR3 coding DNA: TGCGCCAACAGCGGTCTAGCGAACACCGGGGAGCTGTTTTTT. Translating it yields CANSGLANTGELFF. This chain uses TRBV4-1 with TRBJ2-2; weak D call: TRBD2 (5 bases). CDR1 is MGHRA, CDR2 YSYEKL, per germline. This CDR3 is built from 14 residues.

The chain couples TRBV29-1 to TRBJ2-2; TRBD1 might be the D (5 bases). Germline V gene sequence: CDR1 SQVTM, CDR2 ANQGSEA. The CDR3 has 13 amino acids. Trimming removed 4 bases from V and 2 bases from J, with 8 bases in between. The CDR3 reads CSVGQTNTGELFF. The CDR3 DNA reads as TGCAGCGTTGGACAGACTAACACCGGGGAGCTGTTTTTT.

The V gene is TRBV7-2, the J gene TRBJ1-6; no clear D. V was cut by 1 base and J by 8 bases, with 6 bases left in between. The CDR3 consists of 13 residues. Germline assignment: CDR1 SGHTA and CDR2 FQGNSA. CDR3 sequence reads: CASSLVRDSPLHF. Here the CDR3 DNA reads TGTGCCAGCAGCTTAGTTCGAGATTCACCCCTCCACTTT.

This clonotype came up a few times. The chain links TRBV29-1 to TRBJ2-7; unclear D gene. Germline V gene sequence: CDR1 SQVTM, CDR2 ANQGSEA. The ends were cut back, 0 bases at V and 5 bases at J, with 11 bases in the middle. The CDR3 consists of 13 residues. As DNA, the CDR3 is TGCAGCGTTGAAGATCTCCAGCCCAACGAGCAGTACTTC. Residues: CSVEDLQPNEQYF.

This clonotype was observed a few times. V and J are TRBV3-1 and TRBJ2-7; D is unresolved. This CDR3 is 13 amino acids long. The V and J ends lost 4 bases and 0 bases respectively, with 7 bases between them. The germline V gene encodes CDR1 LGHDT and CDR2 YNNKEL (reference sequence). CDR3: CASSRIRSYEQYF. The CDR3 nucleotides read TGTGCCAGCAGCCGCATACGCTCCTACGAGCAGTACTTC.

This clonotype was picked up a small number of times. This sequence joins TRBV21-1 and TRBJ2-5; the table's D call TRBD2 went unverified against the DNA. TRBV21-1 constitutes a pseudogene. The CDR3 is made up of 14 amino acids. As DNA, the CDR3 is TGTGCCAGCAGCAAAGACAAGCGGGAAGAGACCCAGTACTTC. Residues: CASSKDKREETQYF.

V gene TRBV27 combines with J gene TRBJ2-5; TRBD1 matches 7 bases. This CDR3 region has 16 residues. The V gene's germline CDR1 is MNHEY and CDR2 SMNVEV (reference sequence). Losses at the gene ends were 5 bases for V and 5 bases for J; bases not matched to a gene: 14. The CDR3 coding sequence is TGTGCCAGCAGTCCGTATACAGGGGTTGAGTGGGAGACCCAGTACTTC. Translated, it gives CASSPYTGVEWETQYF.

The chain couples TRBV18 to TRBJ1-1; D unclear. The CDR3 loop spans 14 amino acids. CDR1 and CDR2 from the germline V gene are KGHSH and LQKENI. The V end was cut by 3 bases, the J end by 4 bases, with 12 bases between. The CDR3 is CASSPRAKGTEAFF. As DNA, the CDR3 is TGTGCCAGCTCACCGAGGGCGAAGGGCACTGAAGCTTTCTTT.

In this sample, this clonotype turned up many times. The chain combines TRBV3-1 with TRBJ2-7; the match to TRBD2 covers 7 bases. This CDR3 spans 16 amino acids. V lost 2 bases and J lost 2; bases outside the gene matches: 9. Germline V gene sequence: CDR1 LGHDT, CDR2 YNNKEL (reference sequence). CDR3 residues: CASSQRRGSGAYEQYF. Here the CDR3 DNA reads TGTGCCAGCAGCCAAAGGCGGGGCAGCGGGGCCTACGAGCAGTACTTC.

The rearrangement joins TRBV14 to TRBJ2-3; no definite D call. The ends were cut back, 4 bases at V and 6 bases at J, with 8 bases in the middle. CDR3 size: 12 residues. From germline, CDR1 is SGHDN and CDR2 FVKESK. The CDR3 DNA reads as TGTGCCAGCAGCCCGTCCTGGGATACGCAGTATTTT. Its protein is CASSPSWDTQYF.

The chain employs TRBV4-1 and TRBJ2-3, with D tentatively TRBD1 (6 bases). Looked up from germline, CDR1 is MGHRA and CDR2 is YSYEKL. The ends were cut back, 10 bases at V and 1 base at J, with 9 bases in the middle. The CDR3 spans 12 residues. CDR3 coding DNA: TGCGCCACTGGGGGCGGCACAGATACGCAGTATTTT. As protein: CATGGGTDTQYF.

The chain joins TRBV19 to TRBJ1-5; a possible D gene is TRBD1 (5 bases). The CDR3 spans 15 residues. Between the trimmed V and J ends, which lost 4 bases and 5 bases, there was a span of 15 bases. Germline V gene sequence: CDR1 LNHDA, CDR2 SQIVND (reference sequence). CDR3 sequence (DNA): TGTGCCAGTAGTACAGGAGGGGAGATTTATCAGCCCCAGCATTTT. It specifies CASSTGGEIYQPQHF.